This entry lists 19 T cell receptor beta chains sequenced from one sample in a study of blood T cell repertoires in COVID-19. Produced via immunoSEQ multiplex PCR; TCRdb's table is partial and in-frame only. The sample lists some 120,000 clones, about 89% seen once, with approximately 4.7% in the top ten. Source material: peripheral blood. These receptors all stem from a man between 35 and 55 years old with acute or convalescent COVID-19.

The chain uses TRBV9 and TRBJ2-1, with D perhaps TRBD2 (6 bases). Germline CDR1 reads SGDLS; CDR2 reads YYNGEE. Between the trimmed V and J ends, which lost 4 bases and 0 bases, there was a span of 14 bases. The CDR3 spans 16 residues. CDR3 nucleotides: TGTGCCAGCAGCCCAACCGGCGGGACCTCCTACAATGAGCAGTTCTTC. Protein product: CASSPTGGTSYNEQFF.

The chain recombines TRBV5-1 with TRBJ2-7; D possibly corresponds to TRBD1 (5 bases). The germline V gene encodes CDR1 SGHRS and CDR2 YFSETQ. There are 14 residues in the CDR3. V dropped 0 bases and J dropped 3 bases, with 10 bases sitting between them. The chain's CDR3 is CASSLGQNNYEQYF. For the CDR3, the DNA is TGCGCCAGCAGCTTGGGACAGAACAACTACGAGCAGTACTTC. Filled out from reference TRBV5-1 and TRBJ2-7, the complete variable domain reads KAGVTQTPRYLIKTRGQQVTLSCSPISGHRSVSWYQQTPGQGLQFLFEYFSETQRNKGNFPGRFSGRQFSNSRSEMNVSTLELGDSALYLCASSLGQNNYEQYFGPGTRLTVT.

The chain recombines TRBV7-2 with TRBJ2-3; 9 positions agree with TRBD2. Per germline, CDR1 SGHTA and CDR2 FQGNSA. The CDR3 is 16 residues long. V dropped 5 bases and J dropped 0; count of bases not matched to a gene: 6. CDR3 sequence: CASSDNLAGSTDTQYF. CDR3 sequence (DNA): TGTGCCAGCAGCGATAATCTAGCGGGAAGCACAGATACGCAGTATTTT.

CDR3 sequence reads: CAWSVSSGRVSYNEQFF. CDR3 nucleotides: TGTGCCTGGAGTGTTTCCAGCGGGAGGGTTTCTTACAATGAGCAGTTCTTC. V is TRBV30 and J is TRBJ2-1; 10 nucleotides match TRBD2. The V segment lost 0 bases and the J segment 4 bases; nucleotides outside the gene matches: 9. The CDR3 sequence is 17 residues long. Germline V gives CDR1 GTSNPN, CDR2 SVGIG (reference sequence).

The rearrangement uses TRBV19 and TRBJ1-1, with D unclear. The V gene's germline CDR1 is LNHDA and CDR2 SQIVND (reference sequence). V dropped 6 bases and J dropped 0 bases, with 5 bases sitting between them. The CDR3 contains 12 residues. The CDR3 reads CASRTMNTEAFF. Here the CDR3 DNA reads TGTGCCAGTAGAACAATGAACACTGAAGCTTTCTTT. Drawing the rest from reference TRBV19 and TRBJ1-1, the complete variable domain is DGGITQSPKYLFRKEGQNVTLSCEQNLNHDAMYWYRQDPGQGLRLIYYSQIVNDFQKGDIAEGYSVSREKKESFPLTVTSAQKNPTAFYLCASRTMNTEAFFGQGTRLTVV.

The chain carries TRBV19 and TRBJ2-1, with TRBD2 matching over 9 bases. J gave up 3 bases and V 5 bases, and 8 bases lay outside the gene matches. Germline V gene data show CDR1 as LNHDA and CDR2 as SQIVND (reference sequence). This CDR3 is 16 amino acids long. The chain's CDR3 is CASSPTSGLFYNEQFF. The CDR3 nucleotides read TGTGCCAGTAGTCCGACTAGCGGCTTATTCTACAATGAGCAGTTCTTC.

The chain employs TRBV7-9 and TRBJ2-1; TRBD1 might be the D (5 bases). The CDR3 is 13 amino acids. The germline gives CDR1 SEHNR, CDR2 FQNEAQ (reference sequence). Trimming shortened V by 2 bases and J by 4 bases, and 6 bases separated the two germline ends. The CDR3 region is CASSLKGYNEQFF. The CDR3 region has the DNA TGTGCCAGCAGCTTAAAGGGGTACAATGAGCAGTTCTTC.

The V and J genes are TRBV5-5 and TRBJ1-2, with a possible D match to TRBD1 (5 bases). Germline CDR1 SGHKS, CDR2 YYEKEE (reference sequence). V lost 4 bases to trimming and J lost 5 bases, with 18 bases between them. This CDR3 contains 15 residues. The CDR3 loop reads CASSTAVGSGYGYTF. As DNA, the CDR3 is TGTGCCAGCAGCACGGCCGTGGGGTCAGGGTATGGCTACACCTTC.

The chain carries TRBV30 and TRBJ1-3; perhaps TRBD1 as D (5 bases). Trimming stripped 2 bases from V and 2 bases from J, with 13 bases between. The germline gives CDR1 GTSNPN, CDR2 SVGIG (reference sequence). CDR3 length: 15 amino acids. CDR3 loop: CAWSYSWGTGNTIYF. CDR3 DNA sequence: TGTGCCTGGAGTTACTCTTGGGGCACTGGAAACACCATATATTTT.

The chain couples TRBV3-1 (or the pseudogene TRBV3-2) to TRBJ1-1; the D gene is possibly TRBD1 (6 bases). The CDR3 consists of 13 residues. CDR1 and CDR2 (germline): LGHDT, YNNKEL (reference sequence). V was clipped by 4 bases and J by 5 bases, with 11 bases between them. The CDR3 loop is CASSRGGGTEAFF. Written as DNA, the CDR3 is TGTGCCAGCAGCCGAGGGGGGGGGACTGAAGCTTTCTTT.

This chain joins TRBV18 and TRBJ2-1; TRBD1 is a possible D gene (6 bases). Deletions cut 2 bases from V and 0 bases from J, with 11 bases between. Germline loops: CDR1 KGHSH, CDR2 LQKENI. The CDR3 has 16 amino acids. This CDR3 reads CASSPGGGNSYNEQFF. CDR3 in DNA: TGTGCCAGCTCACCAGGGGGCGGAAACTCCTACAATGAGCAGTTCTTC.

This chain connects TRBV4-1 to TRBJ1-1; TRBD1 is a possible D gene (5 bases). Looked up from germline, CDR1 is MGHRA and CDR2 is YSYEKL. The CDR3 runs 17 residues. Trimming cost V 1 base and J 0 bases, with 15 bases left between them. The CDR3 DNA follows: TGCGCCAGCAGCCAAGTCCAGGTCTCAGGGTTGAACACTGAAGCTTTCTTT. This sequence encodes CASSQVQVSGLNTEAFF.

The chain employs TRBV5-4 and TRBJ2-1, with a tentative D call TRBD1 (6 bases). The V end lost 3 bases, the J end lost 7 bases, and 14 bases lay between the germline ends. Germline values: CDR1 SGHNT, CDR2 YYREEE (reference sequence). The CDR3 has 14 residues. CDR3 in DNA: TGTGCCAGCAGCTCTAGATCAGGGGCTAATGAGCAGTTCTTC. Protein: CASSSRSGANEQFF.

The chain recombines TRBV5-1 with TRBJ2-7, with D tentatively TRBD1 (6 bases). This CDR3 region has 14 residues. Trimming pared 4 bases from V and 6 bases from J, leaving 17 bases between. Germline assignment: CDR1 SGHRS and CDR2 YFSETQ. CDR3 amino acids: CASSPGGTSAEQYF. The CDR3 coding sequence is TGCGCCAGCAGCCCTGGTGGGACATCGGCCGAGCAGTACTTC.

The rearrangement joins TRBV9 to TRBJ2-2; 8 positions agree with TRBD1. The CDR3 sequence is 15 residues long. Trimming took 3 bases from V and 6 from J; bases not matched to a gene: 7. Looked up from germline, CDR1 is SGDLS and CDR2 is YYNGEE. The CDR3: CASSGGQGFPGELFF. Here the CDR3 DNA reads TGTGCCAGCAGCGGAGGACAGGGCTTCCCCGGGGAGCTGTTTTTT.

The CDR3: CASRVDRESYNEQFF. The CDR3 nucleotides read TGTGCCAGCAGAGTAGACAGGGAAAGCTACAATGAGCAGTTCTTC. The genes are TRBV6-5 and TRBJ2-1; 7 bases match TRBD1. Per germline, CDR1 MNHEY and CDR2 SVGAGI. Trimming removed 6 bases from V and 3 bases from J; junction bases left unmatched: 8. This CDR3 is built from 15 residues.

The chain has TRBV7-9 and TRBJ1-2; D is undetermined. The CDR3 runs 12 residues. Trimming took 5 bases from V and 4 from J, leaving 8 bases between them. Germline V gives CDR1 SEHNR, CDR2 FQNEAQ (reference sequence). The CDR3 is CASSGRPYGYTF. CDR3 nucleotides: TGTGCCAGCAGCGGGAGACCCTATGGCTACACCTTC.

This sequence joins TRBV5-5 and TRBJ1-1, with a possible D match to TRBD1 (6 bases). This CDR3 is built from 14 residues. V was trimmed by 1 base and J by 4 bases, leaving 11 bases between them. CDR1 is SGHKS and CDR2 is YYEKEE in the germline V gene (reference sequence). CDR3 DNA: TGTGCCAGCAGCTTGAGGGGGTTTGCCACTGAAGCTTTCTTT. Its translation is CASSLRGFATEAFF.

The chain uses TRBV15 and TRBJ1-1, with D hard to call. This CDR3 contains 14 residues. CDR1 and CDR2 (germline): LNHNV, YYDKDF (reference sequence). V was trimmed by 1 base and J by 4 bases, leaving 10 bases between them. The DNA of the CDR3 is TGTGCCACCAGCAGAGTGGCAGCGGGCACTGAAGCTTTCTTT. It is translated as CATSRVAAGTEAFF.